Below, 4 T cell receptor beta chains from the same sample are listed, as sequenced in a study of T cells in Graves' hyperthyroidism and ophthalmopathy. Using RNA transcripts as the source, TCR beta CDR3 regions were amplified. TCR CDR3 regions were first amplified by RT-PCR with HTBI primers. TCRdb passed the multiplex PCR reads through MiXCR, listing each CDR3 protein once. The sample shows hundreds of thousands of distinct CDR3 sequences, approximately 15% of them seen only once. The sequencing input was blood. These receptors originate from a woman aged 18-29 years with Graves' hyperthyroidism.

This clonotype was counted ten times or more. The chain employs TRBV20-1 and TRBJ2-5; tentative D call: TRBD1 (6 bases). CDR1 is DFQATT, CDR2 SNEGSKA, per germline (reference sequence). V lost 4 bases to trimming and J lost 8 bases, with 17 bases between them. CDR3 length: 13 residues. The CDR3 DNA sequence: TGCAGTGCTACCGTATGGACAGACGGCACCCAGTACTTC. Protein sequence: CSATVWTDGTQYF.

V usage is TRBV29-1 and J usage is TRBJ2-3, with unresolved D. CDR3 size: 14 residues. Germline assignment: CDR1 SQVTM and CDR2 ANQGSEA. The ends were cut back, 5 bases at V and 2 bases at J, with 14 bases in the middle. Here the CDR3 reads CSVMQLTITDTQYF. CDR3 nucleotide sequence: TGCAGCGTTATGCAGCTAACCATCACAGATACGCAGTATTTT.

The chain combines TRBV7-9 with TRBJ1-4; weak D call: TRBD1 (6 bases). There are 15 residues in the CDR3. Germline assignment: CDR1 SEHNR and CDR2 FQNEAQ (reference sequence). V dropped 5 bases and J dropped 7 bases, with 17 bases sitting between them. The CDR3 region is CASSPNMGGSEKLFF. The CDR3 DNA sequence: TGTGCCAGCAGCCCGAATATGGGGGGCAGTGAAAAACTGTTTTTT.

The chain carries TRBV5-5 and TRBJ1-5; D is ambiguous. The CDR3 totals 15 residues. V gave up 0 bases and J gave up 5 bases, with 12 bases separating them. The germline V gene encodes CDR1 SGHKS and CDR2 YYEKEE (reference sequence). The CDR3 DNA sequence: TGTGCCAGCAGCTTGGCGGCAGGACGGGATCAGCCCCAGCATTTT. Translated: CASSLAAGRDQPQHF.